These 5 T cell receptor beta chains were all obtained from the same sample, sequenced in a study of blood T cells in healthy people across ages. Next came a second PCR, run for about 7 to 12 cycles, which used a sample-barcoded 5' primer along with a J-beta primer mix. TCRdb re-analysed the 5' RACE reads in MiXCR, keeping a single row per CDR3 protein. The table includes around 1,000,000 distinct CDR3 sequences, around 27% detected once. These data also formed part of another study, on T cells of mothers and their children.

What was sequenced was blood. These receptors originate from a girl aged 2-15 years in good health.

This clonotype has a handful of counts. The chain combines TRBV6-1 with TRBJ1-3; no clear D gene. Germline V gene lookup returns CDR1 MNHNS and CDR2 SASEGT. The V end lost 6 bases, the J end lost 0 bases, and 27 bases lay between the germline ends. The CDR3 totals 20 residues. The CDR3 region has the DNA TGTGCCAGCAGCCTAACACCCCCCACCGGTCCCGACCTCTCTGGAAACACCATATATTTT. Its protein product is CASSLTPPTGPDLSGNTIYF.

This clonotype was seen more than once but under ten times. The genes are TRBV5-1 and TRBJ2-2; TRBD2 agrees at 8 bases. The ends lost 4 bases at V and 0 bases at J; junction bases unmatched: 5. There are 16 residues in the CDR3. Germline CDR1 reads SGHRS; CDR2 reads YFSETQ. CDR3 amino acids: CASSQAGAANTGELFF. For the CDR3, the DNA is TGCGCCAGCAGCCAAGCGGGGGCCGCGAACACCGGGGAGCTGTTTTTT.

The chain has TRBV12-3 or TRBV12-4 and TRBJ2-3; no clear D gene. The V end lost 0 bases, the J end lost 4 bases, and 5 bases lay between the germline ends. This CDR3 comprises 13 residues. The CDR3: CASSLAHPDTQYF. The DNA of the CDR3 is TGTGCCAGCAGTTTAGCGCACCCAGATACGCAGTATTTT.

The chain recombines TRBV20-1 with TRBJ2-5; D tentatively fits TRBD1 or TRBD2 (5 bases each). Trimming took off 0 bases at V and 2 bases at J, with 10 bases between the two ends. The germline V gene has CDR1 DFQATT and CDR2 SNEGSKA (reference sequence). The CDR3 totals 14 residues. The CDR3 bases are TGCAGTGCTAGAGATGGGACCCGGCAAGAGACCCAGTACTTC. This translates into CSARDGTRQETQYF.

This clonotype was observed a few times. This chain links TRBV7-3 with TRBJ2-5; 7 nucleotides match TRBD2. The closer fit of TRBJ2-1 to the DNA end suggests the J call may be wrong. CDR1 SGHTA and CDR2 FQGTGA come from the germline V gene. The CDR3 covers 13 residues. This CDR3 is CASSIAGENEQFF. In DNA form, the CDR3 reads TGTGCCAGCAGTATCGCGGGAGAGAATGAGCAGTTCTTC.